These 32 T cell receptor beta chains share one sample of origin, sequenced in a study of T cell repertoires in cytomegalovirus infection. These TCRs are of unknown antigen specificity. TCRdb fed the reads into MiXCR, producing one record per CDR3 protein. The sample carries more than 110,000 distinct CDR3 sequences, around 30% recorded once. The sample consisted of CD8+ T cells from cultured PBMCs, taken from culture after CMV antigen stimulation. The source of these receptors is a human donor in good health (CMV status not recorded). Some clones in this sample may be carry-over from other donors' samples.

The gene calls are TRBV7-2 and TRBJ2-3; weak D call: TRBD2 (6 bases). From germline, CDR1 is SGHTA and CDR2 FQGNSA. The CDR3 sequence is 15 residues long. V was shortened by 5 bases and J by 2 bases, with 14 bases between the two germline ends. For the CDR3, the DNA is TGTGCCAGCAGCAGCTGGGACTCACTCACAGATACGCAGTATTTT. Translation gives CASSSWDSLTDTQYF.

This clonotype was seen repeatedly, ten times or more. The V gene is TRBV7-6, the J gene TRBJ2-2; possible D gene TRBD1, 6 bases. This CDR3 comprises 15 residues. Germline CDR1 and CDR2: SGHVS and FNYEAQ. V lost 5 bases, J lost 4 bases, and 14 bases lay in between. CDR3 protein: CASSHYTGSTGELFF. The CDR3 DNA sequence: TGTGCCAGCAGCCACTACACAGGGAGCACCGGGGAGCTGTTTTTT.

This clonotype was found a few times. The genes are TRBV6-1 and TRBJ2-1, with 11 bases aligning to TRBD1. The CDR3 extends over 15 amino acids. Trimming took 4 bases from V and 8 from J; bases not matched to a gene: 7. The germline V gene encodes CDR1 MNHNS and CDR2 SASEGT. The CDR3 region has the DNA TGTGCCAGCAGTGTCCTGAGGGACAGGGGGGATGAGCAGTTCTTC. Protein: CASSVLRDRGDEQFF.

There are many counts of this clonotype. The chain links TRBV7-2 to TRBJ2-3, with D possibly being TRBD2 (6 bases). Germline assignment: CDR1 SGHTA and CDR2 FQGNSA. V lost 5 bases and J 0 bases, leaving 15 bases between the germline ends. This CDR3 comprises 16 residues. CDR3 in amino acids: CASSTRDFKSTDTQYF. The DNA for the CDR3 is TGTGCCAGCAGCACAAGGGACTTCAAAAGCACAGATACGCAGTATTTT.

The CDR3: CATRDRTNTEAFF. The CDR3 DNA follows: TGTGCCACCAGGGACAGAACGAACACTGAAGCTTTCTTT. The V gene is TRBV19, the J gene TRBJ1-1; 7 bases line up with TRBD1. The V gene's germline CDR1 is LNHDA and CDR2 SQIVND (reference sequence). Losses at the gene ends were 10 bases for V and 1 base for J; bases not matched to a gene: 6. The CDR3 is 13 amino acids.

This rearrangement joins TRBV4-1 to TRBJ2-7; 7 nucleotides match TRBD2. This CDR3 spans 16 amino acids. Germline CDR1 MGHRA, CDR2 YSYEKL. V lost 1 base, J lost 0 bases, and 6 bases stayed unmatched. The CDR3: CASSQAPAGSSYEQYF. The CDR3 DNA reads as TGCGCCAGCAGCCAAGCCCCAGCGGGGAGCTCCTACGAGCAGTACTTC.

Worth noting for this clonotype: A read error may be the cause here, since a much bigger clone is one base away. This chain links TRBV7-9 with TRBJ1-2; D call uncertain. This CDR3 has 13 amino acids. In germline, CDR1 is SEHNR, CDR2 FQNEAQ (reference sequence). Trimming left V 8 bases short and J 2 bases short, with 12 bases between. In nucleotides, the CDR3 is TGTGCCAGCGGCGTAGCGGAGAACTATGGCTACACCTTC. It specifies CASGVAENYGYTF. Complete variable domain (other parts from reference TRBV7-9 and TRBJ1-2): DTGVSQNPRHKITKRGQNVTFRCDPISEHNRLYWYRQTLGQGPEFLTYFQNEAQLEKSRLLSDRFSAERPKGSFSTLEIQRTEQGDSAMYLCASGVAENYGYTFGSGTRLTVV.

This clonotype was observed many times. The chain uses TRBV14 and TRBJ1-1; tentative D call: TRBD1 (5 bases). V dropped 3 bases and J dropped 3 bases, with 17 bases sitting between them. The germline gives CDR1 SGHDN, CDR2 FVKESK. This CDR3 has 16 amino acids. The CDR3 protein is CASSHESLGRDTEAFF. The CDR3 DNA sequence: TGTGCCAGCAGCCACGAATCTCTCGGCAGGGACACTGAAGCTTTCTTT.

This clonotype was seen a single time. The chain is built from TRBV6-1 and TRBJ1-6; 7 bases are a match to TRBD1. The CDR3 extends over 15 amino acids. J lost 3 bases, V lost 5 bases, and 4 bases had no gene match. The germline gives CDR1 MNHNS, CDR2 SASEGT. CDR3: CASSLRDSYNSPLHF. CDR3 nucleotides: TGTGCCAGCAGTCTCCGGGACAGCTATAATTCACCCCTCCACTTT.

This clonotype was observed at least ten times. V and J are TRBV7-2 and TRBJ2-7; D gene ambiguous. Germline V gives CDR1 SGHTA, CDR2 FQGNSA. The ends were cut back, 5 bases at V and 2 bases at J, with 10 bases in the middle. The CDR3 sequence is 13 residues long. CDR3 nucleotide sequence: TGTGCCAGCAGCGAATCCTTCCCCTACGAGCAGTACTTC. Its translation: CASSESFPYEQYF.

This clonotype occurred many times. The chain combines TRBV12-3 or TRBV12-4 with TRBJ1-6; no reliable D call. V was clipped by 1 base and J by 9 bases, with 7 bases between them. The CDR3 is made up of 13 amino acids. The CDR3 sequence is CASSLGLSSPLHF. The CDR3 region has the DNA TGTGCCAGCAGTTTAGGGCTCAGTTCACCCCTCCACTTT.

The V and J genes are TRBV27 and TRBJ2-7; 12 bases align to TRBD2. CDR3 size: 17 residues. The V and J ends lost 6 bases and 0 bases, in that order; junction bases with no gene match: 9. Germline loops: CDR1 MNHEY, CDR2 SMNVEV (reference sequence). Here the CDR3 reads CASRLAGGPLSSYEQYF. CDR3 sequence (DNA): TGTGCCAGCAGACTAGCGGGGGGTCCCCTTTCCTCCTACGAGCAGTACTTC.

The chain has TRBV4-1 and TRBJ2-5; D is undetermined. This CDR3 contains 15 residues. Germline V gene data show CDR1 as MGHRA and CDR2 as YSYEKL. Trimming removed 0 bases from V and 6 bases from J, with 14 bases in between. CDR3 DNA: TGCGCCAGCAGCCAAGATAGGGTCGAAGACAAGACCCAGTACTTC. Its translation: CASSQDRVEDKTQYF.

This chain connects TRBV7-2 to TRBJ1-1; TRBD1 aligns across 8 bases. V dropped 3 bases and J dropped 0; count of bases not matched to a gene: 6. Germline V lookup: CDR1 SGHTA, CDR2 FQGNSA. This CDR3 has 16 amino acids. CDR3 coding DNA: TGTGCCAGCAGCTTCGCCCGGGACAGGATGAACACTGAAGCTTTCTTT. Amino acids: CASSFARDRMNTEAFF.

This clonotype was recorded at least ten times. V usage is TRBV6-6 and J usage is TRBJ1-2; TRBD1 matches at 7 bases. The germline V gene encodes CDR1 MNHNY and CDR2 SVGAGI (reference sequence). With V trimmed by 5 bases and J by 2 bases, 2 bases remained unmatched. CDR3 length: 13 residues. The CDR3: CASSQTGNYGYTF. The DNA of the CDR3 is TGTGCCAGCAGTCAGACAGGGAACTATGGCTACACCTTC.

The chain carries TRBV10-3 and TRBJ2-2; D is perhaps TRBD2 (5 bases). In germline, CDR1 is ENHRY, CDR2 SYGVKD. The V and J ends lost 0 bases and 15 bases respectively, with 38 bases between them. The length of the CDR3 is 21 residues. Here the CDR3 reads CAISESKSLAGLAPGSACLFF. CDR3 DNA: TGTGCCATCAGTGAGTCGAAAAGTCTAGCCGGACTGGCACCGGGGAGCGCCTGCTTGTTTTTT.

The rearrangement links TRBV4-1 to TRBJ2-7; D ambiguous. The CDR3 contains 15 residues. V was clipped by 0 bases and J by 3 bases, with 12 bases between them. Germline CDR1 reads MGHRA; CDR2 reads YSYEKL. The CDR3 coding sequence is TGCGCCAGCAGCCAAGATGGCCAAGGATACTACGAGCAGTACTTC. This sequence encodes CASSQDGQGYYEQYF.

The chain is built from TRBV4-1 and TRBJ2-3, with D uncertain. There are 15 residues in the CDR3. Trimming left V 1 base short and J 2 bases short, with 10 bases between. Germline CDR1 MGHRA, CDR2 YSYEKL. Here the CDR3 reads CASSQGTFFTDTQYF. CDR3 nucleotides: TGCGCCAGCAGCCAAGGTACTTTTTTCACAGATACGCAGTATTTT.

This chain links TRBV9 with TRBJ2-1; TRBD2 is a possible D gene (6 bases). This CDR3 contains 15 residues. Per germline, CDR1 SGDLS and CDR2 YYNGEE. V was cut by 3 bases and J by 0 bases, with 10 bases left in between. The CDR3 spells CASSGDWDSYNEQFF. CDR3 bases: TGTGCCAGCAGCGGGGACTGGGACTCCTACAATGAGCAGTTCTTC.

By sample share, this clonotype is medium-sized. The chain couples TRBV28 to TRBJ2-1, with D perhaps matching TRBD1 or TRBD2 (5 bases each). V lost 3 bases to trimming and J lost 2 bases, with 11 bases between them. The CDR3 is 15 residues long. Germline assignment: CDR1 MDHEN and CDR2 SYDVKM. CDR3 DNA sequence: TGTGCCAGCAGTTTTGAGGGGACCCCCTACAATGAGCAGTTCTTC. This codes for CASSFEGTPYNEQFF.

This clonotype appeared a few times. The genes are TRBV12-3 or TRBV12-4 and TRBJ2-7; D gene ambiguous. V was trimmed by 2 bases and J by 4 bases, leaving 12 bases between them. CDR3 size: 14 residues. The CDR3 nucleotides are TGTGCCAGCAGTTTAAGCCCTGACGGATACGAGCAGTACTTC. This gives the protein CASSLSPDGYEQYF.

This clonotype was detected many times. The V and J genes are TRBV3-1 and TRBJ2-1; TRBD2 matches at 7 bases. This CDR3 region has 15 residues. Germline CDR1 is LGHDT and CDR2 is YNNKEL (reference sequence). The J segment lost 8 bases and the V segment lost 0 bases, leaving 7 bases of the junction unmatched. CDR3 in amino acids: CASSQESAGLDEQFF. For the CDR3, the DNA is TGTGCCAGCAGCCAAGAATCAGCGGGGCTGGATGAGCAGTTCTTC.

This clonotype was counted many times. The gene calls are TRBV7-8 and TRBJ1-1; D not certain. V gave up 2 bases and J gave up 6 bases, with 7 bases separating them. Germline loops: CDR1 SGHVS, CDR2 FQNEAQ. The CDR3 has 12 amino acids. CDR3 sequence: CASSLPGSEAFF. The CDR3 bases are TGTGCCAGCAGCTTACCCGGGTCTGAAGCTTTCTTT.

This chain links TRBV10-2 with TRBJ1-2; D remains unclear. This CDR3 has 12 amino acids. V lost 3 bases to trimming and J lost 1 base, with 3 bases between them. Germline-derived CDR1 and CDR2 are WSHSY and SAAADI. CDR3 loop: CASSDSNYGYTF. DNA for the CDR3: TGCGCCAGCAGTGACAGTAACTATGGCTACACCTTC.

J is TRBJ2-1 and V is TRBV10-3; 10 bases map to TRBD1. This CDR3 has 12 amino acids. Germline loops: CDR1 ENHRY, CDR2 SYGVKD. The V and J ends lost 8 bases and 7 bases, in that order; junction bases with no gene match: 2. CDR3 in DNA: TGTGCCATCGGACAGGGGGGGAATGAGCAGTTCTTC. Its protein product is CAIGQGGNEQFF.

This clonotype was seen a few times. The gene calls are TRBV3-1 and TRBJ1-5; D is ambiguous. This CDR3 has 17 residues. Per the germline V gene, CDR1 is LGHDT and CDR2 is YNNKEL (reference sequence). Trimming shortened V by 1 base and J by 1 base, and 14 bases separated the two germline ends. This CDR3 reads CASSQGVSGLSNQPQHF. CDR3 nucleotide sequence: TGTGCCAGCAGCCAAGGGGTGTCAGGCTTGAGCAATCAGCCCCAGCATTTT.

This clonotype was counted ten times or more. The rearrangement joins TRBV7-9 to TRBJ2-7; no reliable D call. Trimming shortened V by 6 bases and J by 6 bases, and 15 bases separated the two germline ends. Germline values: CDR1 SEHNR, CDR2 FQNEAQ (reference sequence). The CDR3 is 13 amino acids. For the CDR3, the DNA is TGTGCCAGCAGTTGGAGCGAAGGCTCCGAGCAGTACTTC. Translating gives CASSWSEGSEQYF.

CDR3 residues: CASIPPGAGAEAFF. The CDR3, as DNA: TGTGCCAGCATCCCCCCCGGGGCCGGGGCTGAAGCTTTCTTT. The rearrangement links TRBV6-1 to TRBJ1-1, with D tentatively TRBD1 (5 bases). V was pared by 7 bases and J by 6 bases, with 18 bases between. This CDR3 is built from 14 residues. CDR1 is MNHNS and CDR2 is SASEGT in the germline V gene.

The chain recombines TRBV12-3 or TRBV12-4 with TRBJ2-7; D not resolved. This CDR3 contains 12 residues. Between the trimmed V and J ends, which lost 5 bases and 2 bases, there was a span of 7 bases. The CDR3 protein is CASSTRAYEQYF. The CDR3 coding sequence is TGTGCCAGCAGTACAAGAGCCTACGAGCAGTACTTC.

As for this clonotype: Compared with germline, one end of the junction differs, possibly owing to a read error. The CDR3 nucleotides read TGTACCAGCAGTGACTTTAGCGGGGGGGCTGGTGAGCAGTTCTTC. Protein product: CTSSDFSGGAGEQFF. The V call is TRBV6-4, the J call TRBJ2-1, with 11 bases lining up with TRBD2. CDR3 length: 15 residues. Germline CDR1 is MRHNA and CDR2 is SNTAGT.

Notes on this clonotype: A much larger clone lies one base from this, so it may be a read error. CDR3 residues: CASSLSRGGNTEASF. Here the CDR3 DNA reads TGTGCCAGCAGCTTAAGTCGGGGGGGGAACACTGAAGCTTCCTTT. This chain joins TRBV7-9 and TRBJ1-1; maybe TRBD1 (5 bases). CDR1 and CDR2 (germline): SEHNR, FQNEAQ (reference sequence). The CDR3 loop spans 15 amino acids.

V gene TRBV20-1 combines with J gene TRBJ1-5; 10 bases match TRBD1. Germline-derived CDR1 and CDR2 are DFQATT and SNEGSKA (reference sequence). V shed 0 bases, J shed 3 bases, and the junction held 8 bases outside the gene matches. The CDR3 contains 17 residues. CDR3 amino acids: CSAREGPGQGFNQPQHF. For the CDR3, the DNA is TGCAGTGCTAGAGAGGGGCCGGGACAGGGGTTCAATCAGCCCCAGCATTTT.